This T cell receptor beta chain was recorded in a study of cytomegalovirus exposure and HLA in healthy donors (dated 2017 in TCRdb). As for the study more broadly: In an earlier analysis of about 560 of the donors, roughly 300 Gb of sequence data and 100 million or so unique TCR beta sequences from 150 million to 200 million T cells were reported. A later analysis re-analyzed previously published TCR beta repertoires from approximately 700 donors and added high-resolution HLA genotyping to study TCR occurrence patterns. Rather than using new phenotypic data, the later analysis identified candidate immune exposures from TCR beta sequences and from how often those sequences occurred across donors. A later genetic analysis used genome-wide SNP genotypes for about three fifths of the 666 donors, treating that subset as a discovery cohort. Typing coverage differed by locus: A, B, C, DRB1 and DQB1 were typed in roughly 629-640 donors, DQA1 in approximately 520, DPA1 in some 570, and DPB1 in 472. An early release covering just under 650 HLA-typed donors comprised approximately 300 gigabases of sequencing data and around 86 million unique TCR sequences. The study aimed to test whether signatures of past pathogen exposure could be identified by cataloging public T cell receptors. HLA typing covered class I and class II loci at four-digit resolution. Along with the roughly 670-subject first cohort, a separate validation cohort of over a hundred different subjects was used. Using immunosequencing, the study profiled T cell repertoires from about 650 subjects and related those repertoires to cytomegalovirus serostatus. On average, 235,054 unique TCR beta nucleotide sequences were sequenced per donor among 300 to 500 genotyped donors of the cohort, with 15% to 20% of those sequences being non-productive. The genetic ancestry cluster associated with self-reported Caucasian donors included 80% to 90% of the roughly 400 genotyped donors. An earlier analysis of 450 to 750 of the donors used high-throughput TCR beta sequencing to judge whether each TCR beta V gene segment behaved as functional or pseudogenic. Roughly 5 DR-DQ haplotypes were handled as single units for association and clustering because linkage in the cohort was strong. The study combined high-throughput TCR immunosequencing, statistical association of individual TCRs with disease status, and machine learning to predict cytomegalovirus infection status. Alongside the repertoire data, information on donor age, sex, ethnicity and CMV serostatus was compiled. Every repertoire in the discovery cohort had been generated on one and the same sequencing platform. Points the paper makes about the study in general: Because some donors lacked HLA typing at each locus, the association tests relied only on the typed subset. Most CMV-associated TCR beta chains appeared to be HLA-restricted in a later analysis, and the HLA associations seemed to be driven largely by CMV exposure. In vitro tests confirmed that a few of the cytomegalovirus-associated TCR beta chains recognize cytomegalovirus antigens. In a later analysis, HLA-associated TCR beta chains showed more clonal expansion and lower generation probabilities than non-associated chains that were equally common. A later analysis associated 17,000 or so TCR beta sequences with specific HLA alleles at a false discovery rate of 0.05. The classifier was reported to diagnose cytomegalovirus status with high specificity and sensitivity in both the original cohort and the validation cohort. Correlated functional status among segregating V segments might be attributable to linkage disequilibrium, but an unknown experimental factor could not be ruled out. Most TCR sequences were observed very rarely across donors, whereas some public TCRs were present in many individuals. A later genetic analysis reported fewer N-insertions in productive TCRs among donors in an Asian-associated ancestry cluster than the roughly 700-donor mean. Some IMGT-functional V segments, including TRBV6-2 and TRBV6-3, could not be told apart with the 87-base-pair reads, so those segments were excluded. The sequencing pipeline was judged likely to have produced a cluster of highly shared sequence variants as a technical artifact. Sequencing depth was assumed to be roughly uniform across donors in the presence/absence analyses, though that assumption may not hold. The authors suggested that the approach could potentially be extended to other disease states and immunological phenotypes. According to a later analysis, parvovirus B19, influenza, CMV and Epstein-Barr virus appeared linked to several top co-occurrence clusters. Around 16 rarely observed V segments, including chromosome 9 orphons, were excluded from the earlier analysis of about 610 of the donors because counts were too low. The study gave a list of 150 to 200 TCR beta chains associated with cytomegalovirus. In a later analysis, the rate of TCR association differed among HLA loci, with DRB1 alleles having the most associated TCRs and HLA-C alleles having the fewest. A later genetic analysis associated a missense DCLRE1C variant with V-gene and J-gene trimming of TCR beta chains, and an independent cohort replicated the association. Immune exposure information for the cohort was limited to CMV serostatus. In this cohort, only TCR beta chains were sequenced, and detectable features were limited by the absence of alpha or paired-chain data. Broadly in line with IMGT annotations, most TCR beta V segments showed up in productive rearrangements about 90% or about 30% of the time in an earlier analysis of around 550 of the donors. When HLA alleles, especially DR and DQ, strongly co-occurred, TCR associations were difficult to assign to individual alleles. A further reported finding was that TCR beta sequences accurately predicted the HLA-A and HLA-B alleles for most subjects in the first cohort.

For this clone: Its specific antigen is unknown.

Measured from the cysteine to the phenylalanine, the CDR3 is 16 residues long. The kept DNA is CDR3 alone, 48 bases in frame from the first base. The germline ends are 12 bases apart after V is trimmed by 3 bases and J by 1 base. CDR1 and CDR2, looked up from the germline V gene, are MNHNS and SASEGT. Library preparation employed the immunoSEQ multiplex PCR assay. For the multiplex PCR, a mixture combining 60 forward primers for TCR Vbeta segments and 13 reverse primers for TCR Jbeta segments was used. A multiplex PCR assay on genomic DNA amplified the CDR3 region of rearranged TCR beta genes. Amplified TCR beta libraries were sequenced as 87-base-pair reads on the Illumina HiSeq System. In the source study's methods: A later analysis tallied approximately 87 million unique TCR beta chains across the approximately 670 repertoires, and approximately 11 million of those chains were shared by two or more donors. To remove PCR and sequencing errors, raw reads were error-corrected and collapsed into unique sequences using a nearest-neighbor algorithm that merged closely related sequences. V, D and J gene segments were assigned by aligning CDR3 sequences to IMGT reference sequences. For a sequence to be retained, at least a six-nucleotide match to both a V gene segment and a J gene segment was required. A rearrangement was called productive if the CDR3 had no stop codons and remained in frame with V and J, and every other rearrangement was called non-productive. CDR3 was defined according to IMGT convention as the region running from the second conserved V-encoded cysteine to the conserved J-encoded phenylalanine. The earlier analysis of 587 of the donors excluded sequences that lacked an unambiguous match to a single V gene segment. An earlier analysis of just under 600 of the donors called V segments functional above 56.7% productive rearrangements and segregating when the between-donor standard deviation exceeded 5%. A statistical classification framework was built to diagnose cytomegalovirus status from the catalog of TCR beta chain sequences. V and J gene assignment, in a later analysis, came from comparing TCR nucleotide sequences with IMGT/GENE-DB human TR gene sequences. Using the TCRdist pipeline, a later analysis assigned CDR3 sequences along with most-parsimonious VDJ recombination scenarios. In a later analysis, every TCR beta chain was defined by the combination of its CDR3 amino acid sequence and its V-gene family, and reads without a unique V-gene family were dropped. To address suspected cross-contamination and a sequencing artifact, a later analysis removed under 600 highly shared, low-generation-probability nucleotide sequences. In a later analysis, a clonal expansion index was calculated for each public chain from normalized within-repertoire ranks of inferred template counts. A later analysis computed generation probabilities with a VDJ recombination model fitted to out-of-frame rearrangements, and checked the results against IGoR. In a later analysis, hypergeometric tests were used to score TCR-TCR, TCR-HLA and TCR-CMV co-occurrence, with a repertoire-size bias correction applied to TCR pairs. To estimate false discovery rates, a later analysis permuted the HLA or CMV assignments 20 times. In a later analysis, co-occurring TCRs were grouped using DBSCAN, and TCRdist sequence similarity was added for clustering within HLA-allele-positive subsets. Repertoires with fewer than 30,000 or more than 120,000 public chains, plus five repertoires with anomalous nucleotide sharing, were excluded from co-occurrence clustering. TCRdb limited this immuneACCESS table to in-frame rearrangements with V and J called. A share of clones is missing; checked studies link under half to unresolved V genes, and the rest is unexplained. The V and J calls and clone size are taken from that table; D and trimming were inferred from the DNA. The sample's records list around 150,000 clones. Approximately 2.3% of the sample comes from the top ten.

The cohort was made up of approximately 670 healthy bone marrow donors. At the time of sampling, all cohort members were nominally healthy, though unrecorded immune exposures were likely present. The donor was CMV seronegative and was included in the group of a few hundred seronegative cohort members. Every donor gave a peripheral blood sample, and the peripheral blood mononuclear cells from that sample were used for TCR beta sequencing. Genomic DNA was extracted from the blood cell samples with the Qiagen DNeasy Blood Extraction Kit. Sequences were obtained from PBMCs. The TCR sequence derives from a man aged 25-40 years in good health and CMV-seronegative. This sequence uses TRBV6-1 and TRBJ2-2, with TRBD2 perhaps the D gene, on 6 matching bases. The CDR3 region reads CASSDQPGLNTGELFF. Read as DNA, the sequence is TGTGCCAGCAGTGACCAACCGGGACTGAACACCGGGGAGCTGTTTTTT.